The sequence of this T cell receptor (beta chain) was determined in a study of shared clonotypes between healthy human individuals. CD8 cells classed as naive were CD45RO-negative and positively selected for CCR7, excluding terminally differentiated effector memory CD45RA+ cells. Healthy adults negative for HIV, lacking recent acute infections or vaccinations, served as donors. Assay: immunoSEQ multiplex PCR; the TCRdb copy retains only in-frame clones and omits some. The data show 600,000 or so clones, roughly 98% seen once. CDR1 is SGHNT, CDR2 YYREEE, per germline (reference sequence). CDR3 size: 16 residues. V was clipped by 0 bases and J by 2 bases, with 14 bases between them.

This receptor was taken from a man younger than 45 in good health. The rearrangement uses TRBV5-4 and TRBJ1-2, with no clear D. Sequences were obtained from naive CD8+ T cells sorted from blood. The CDR3 nucleotides read TGTGCCAGCAGCTTGGAGGTTGTCCCCCCGAACTATGGCTACACCTTC. This codes for CASSLEVVPPNYGYTF.